Reported below is one T cell receptor beta chain. Its antigen is not known. This specimen belongs to a study of T cell responses to AZD1222 COVID-19 vaccine. General observations from the study: Only a handful of people who got AZD1222 tested seropositive at baseline. The sample set comprised mostly white British donors with more females, and clonal diversity was possibly underestimated.

The germline V gene has CDR1 SNHLY and CDR2 FYNNEI. Trimming took 8 bases from V and 4 from J, leaving 17 bases between them. This CDR3 contains 15 residues. Data came from immunoSEQ multiplex PCR; TCRdb stores just in-frame clones and leaves some out. The sample lists 60,000 to 75,000 clones, 70% to 90% occurring once. J is TRBJ2-2 and V is TRBV2; D gene uncertain. The sequences come from peripheral blood, collected on day 0 of AZD1222 vaccination. The TCR was taken from an adult in good health. CDR3 sequence reads: CASVDQMGSTGELFF. The CDR3 DNA follows: TGTGCCAGCGTTGACCAGATGGGATCCACCGGGGAGCTGTTTTTT.